One and the same sample provided the 14 T cell receptor beta chains below, sequenced in a study of tumor-infiltrating lymphocytes in localized non-small cell lung cancer. Some clones are missing from TCRdb's copy, which holds only in-frame ones; the method was immunoSEQ multiplex PCR. The sample includes 13,000 to 15,000 clones, 68% seen only once; the top ten take roughly 10%. The sequenced sample consisted of uninvolved lung tissue not adjacent to the tumor. The source of these receptors is a human donor with non-small cell lung cancer.

This chain uses TRBV6-6 with TRBJ1-5; D is unresolved. The V gene's germline CDR1 is MNHNY and CDR2 SVGAGI (reference sequence). Trimming stripped 3 bases from V and 0 bases from J, with 9 bases between. CDR3 size: 15 residues. The CDR3 loop reads CASSYGPYSNQPQHF. CDR3 DNA: TGTGCCAGCAGTTATGGCCCCTATAGCAATCAGCCCCAGCATTTT.

This clone has just a few counts. The chain joins TRBV19 to TRBJ1-5; D possibly corresponds to TRBD1 (5 bases). Trimming left V 8 bases short and J 3 bases short, with 8 bases between. There are 12 residues in the CDR3. The V gene's germline CDR1 is LNHDA and CDR2 SQIVND (reference sequence). CDR3 in amino acids: CASRQPNQPQHF. The CDR3 DNA is TGTGCCAGTCGACAGCCCAATCAGCCCCAGCATTTT.

This clone was seen a handful of times. The CDR3 reads CASSSQYQETQYF. The CDR3 coding sequence is TGTGCCAGCAGCTCCCAGTACCAAGAGACCCAGTACTTC. This chain joins TRBV7-2 and TRBJ2-5; no definite D call. V shed 4 bases and J shed 0 bases, with 6 bases lying between them. The germline CDR1 and CDR2 sequences are SGHTA and FQGNSA. The length of the CDR3 is 13 residues.

The chain uses TRBV6-6 and TRBJ2-2; D unresolved. Germline values: CDR1 MNHNY, CDR2 SVGAGI (reference sequence). Between the trimmed V and J ends, which lost 7 bases and 8 bases, there was a span of 11 bases. The length of the CDR3 is 12 residues. The CDR3 sequence is CASTPLRGELFF. In nucleotides, the CDR3 is TGTGCCAGCACCCCTTTGAGGGGGGAGCTGTTTTTT.

This chain connects TRBV28 to TRBJ2-7, with D perhaps matching TRBD1 (5 bases). Trimming removed 5 bases at V and 2 bases at J, with 10 bases between. Germline V CDR1 and CDR2: MDHEN, SYDVKM. The CDR3 loop spans 13 amino acids. CDR3 nucleotide sequence: TGTGCCAGCAGTCGACAGAGCCCCTACGAGCAGTACGTC. It codes for CASSRQSPYEQYV.

The chain joins TRBV18 to TRBJ2-5; D uncertain. V shed 2 bases and J shed 4 bases, with 14 bases lying between them. The germline V gene has CDR1 KGHSH and CDR2 LQKENI. This CDR3 region has 15 residues. The CDR3 bases are TGTGCCAGCTCACCAGTTATCCTGCACCCAGAGACCCAGTACTTC. As protein: CASSPVILHPETQYF.

By sample fraction, this clone is medium-sized. The chain is built from TRBV2 and TRBJ2-5; a possible D gene is TRBD1 (6 bases). The length of the CDR3 is 11 residues. The V and J ends lost 7 bases and 3 bases respectively, with 6 bases between them. The germline V gene has CDR1 SNHLY and CDR2 FYNNEI. The CDR3, as DNA: TGTGCCAGCAACAGGGAAGAGACCCAGTACTTC. The encoded protein is CASNREETQYF.

This clone was recorded only once. This chain connects TRBV10-1 to TRBJ2-7; 11 nucleotides align to TRBD1. The germline V gene encodes CDR1 WNHNN and CDR2 SYGVQD (reference sequence). V was pared by 2 bases and J by 2 bases, with 14 bases of the junction left unmatched. This CDR3 is 19 amino acids long. The chain's CDR3 is CASSEVRGQGDPTTYEQYV. For the CDR3, the DNA is TGCGCCAGCAGTGAGGTCCGGGGACAGGGGGACCCTACAACCTACGAGCAGTACGTC.

In its sample, this clone was seen a few times. The CDR3 is CASSISATRTGTSKETQYF. CDR3 in DNA: TGTGCCAGTAGTATATCAGCAACAAGGACAGGAACAAGTAAGGAGACCCAGTACTTC. The V and J genes are TRBV19 and TRBJ2-5; 7 bases agree with TRBD1. The CDR3 spans 19 residues. Trimming took 2 bases from V and 5 from J; bases not matched to a gene: 20. The germline gives CDR1 LNHDA, CDR2 SQIVND (reference sequence).

The rearrangement joins TRBV6-1 to TRBJ2-7; TRBD2 agrees at 8 bases. V lost 7 bases to trimming and J lost 2 bases; unmatched junction nucleotides: 10. There are 15 residues in the CDR3. Germline V gene sequence: CDR1 MNHNS, CDR2 SASEGT. The CDR3: CASKESLLAAYEQYF. CDR3 bases: TGTGCCAGCAAAGAGTCGTTACTAGCGGCCTACGAGCAGTACTTC.

This clone is labeled as medium-sized (0.01 to 0.1%). The chain links TRBV6-1 to TRBJ2-3; perhaps D is TRBD1 or TRBD2 (6 bases each). The germline CDR1 and CDR2 sequences are MNHNS and SASEGT. V was shortened by 3 bases and J by 4 bases, with 11 bases between the two germline ends. The CDR3 length is 14 residues. The CDR3 is CASSERGEADTQYF. The CDR3 nucleotides read TGTGCCAGCAGTGAGAGGGGGGAGGCAGATACGCAGTATTTT.

The chain couples TRBV11-2 to TRBJ1-1; D uncertain. CDR3 length: 13 residues. V gave up 5 bases and J gave up 0 bases, with 7 bases separating them. Germline-derived CDR1 and CDR2 are SGHAT and FQNNGV. The CDR3 sequence is CASSTTVNTEAFF. As DNA, the CDR3 is TGTGCCAGCAGCACGACGGTGAACACTGAAGCTTTCTTT. The variable domain in full, completed from reference TRBV11-2 and TRBJ1-1, reads EAGVAQSPRYKIIEKRQSVAFWCNPISGHATLYWYQQILGQGPKLLIQFQNNGVVDDSQLPKDRFSAERLKGVDSTLKIQPAKLEDSAVYLCASSTTVNTEAFFGQGTRLTVV.

The chain employs TRBV6-6 and TRBJ2-6; possible D gene TRBD2, 5 bases. This CDR3 region has 15 residues. Germline V CDR1 and CDR2: MNHNY, SVGAGI (reference sequence). Trimming removed 2 bases from V and 0 bases from J, with 5 bases in between. CDR3 in DNA: TGTGCCAGCAGTTACACTAGCTCTGGGGCCAACGTCCTGACTTTC. It translates to CASSYTSSGANVLTF.

This clone was counted a few times. The V gene is TRBV5-1, the J gene TRBJ1-5; TRBD1 is a possible D gene (6 bases). CDR1 and CDR2 (germline): SGHRS, YFSETQ. The CDR3 covers 16 residues. V lost 0 bases, J lost 1 base, and 11 bases lay in between. The CDR3 sequence is CASSLVPGVSNQPQHF. The CDR3 coding sequence is TGCGCCAGCAGCTTGGTTCCAGGGGTGAGCAATCAGCCCCAGCATTTT.